This T cell receptor beta chain comes out of a study of tumor-infiltrating lymphocytes in localized non-small cell lung cancer. Study-wide results and limits: Different pieces of the same tissue were used for each assay. Tumor T-cell fraction from TCR sequencing was not associated with recurrence-free survival (p = 0.61).

TCRdb's table, derived via immunoSEQ multiplex PCR, lists solely in-frame clones and lacks some. The data show roughly 16,000 clones, 65% to 80% seen once. This clone was seen a single time. As yet, its antigen is unknown. This CDR3 region has 17 residues. V was clipped by 3 bases and J by 1 base; unmatched bases: 4. Germline CDR1 SGHTA, CDR2 FQGNSA. This sequence joins TRBV7-2 and TRBJ2-7, with TRBD2 matching 15 bases. This TCR derives from a human donor with non-small cell lung cancer. Sequenced material: lung tumor tissue. The chain's CDR3 is CASSFPGTSGRSYEQYF. CDR3 DNA sequence: TGTGCCAGCAGCTTCCCCGGGACTAGCGGGAGGTCCTACGAGCAGTACTTC.